The rows below give T cell receptor beta chains drawn from one sample of a study of shared clonotypes between healthy human individuals. Libraries were prepared by immunoSEQ multiplex PCR; TCRdb keeps only in-frame clonotypes and omits some of them. This sample has some 790,000 clones, with 72% found just once. Sample: memory CD4+ T cells sorted from blood. The receptors derive from a young woman in good health. Both conserved end residues are part of each CDR3. Fields, in order: V gene, CDR3 protein.

v_call: TRBV5-4; cdr3_aa: CASSLDAGAGTDTQYF
v_call: TRBV5-1; cdr3_aa: CASNPGTSGTEQYF
v_call: TRBV11-2; cdr3_aa: CASSLETRDQETQYF
v_call: TRBV6-4; cdr3_aa: CASSYDGGIGDEQYF
v_call: TRBV6-5; cdr3_aa: CASSYTTGEQYF
v_call: TRBV7-2; cdr3_aa: CASSLGAGYEQYF
v_call: TRBV5-1; cdr3_aa: CASSPDRQGGYGYTF
v_call: TRBV6-6; cdr3_aa: CASRKTDNTEAFF
v_call: TRBV30; cdr3_aa: CAWRRRTSGRLSEQYF
v_call: TRBV29-1; cdr3_aa: CSVREISNTGELFF
v_call: TRBV5-1; cdr3_aa: CASSSHPGYGYTF
v_call: TRBV2; cdr3_aa: CASSGTGSNEQFF
v_call: TRBV7-3; cdr3_aa: CASSLLTGTGYNEQFF
v_call: TRBV28; cdr3_aa: CASSLTGQEYGYTF
v_call: TRBV7-8; cdr3_aa: CASSFGLAGVEEQYF
v_call: TRBV29-1; cdr3_aa: CSVRGQLSYEQYF
v_call: TRBV28; cdr3_aa: CASSLRQGGTDTQYF
v_call: TRBV7-2; cdr3_aa: CASSQGRDNEQFF
v_call: TRBV4-2; cdr3_aa: CASSQDLHTEAFF
v_call: TRBV10-2; cdr3_aa: CASSESGTTYQETQYF
v_call: TRBV14; cdr3_aa: CASSQGGPNSPLHF
v_call: TRBV28; cdr3_aa: CASNLPGQGDTEAFF
v_call: TRBV19; cdr3_aa: CASSIGRSSYEQYF
v_call: TRBV19; cdr3_aa: CASSMVGAANEKLFF
v_call: TRBV27; cdr3_aa: CASSSQAGTGELFF
v_call: TRBV5-4; cdr3_aa: CASSPDWTGDYGYTF
v_call: TRBV6-1; cdr3_aa: CASTGAEGAGNTIYF
v_call: TRBV7-3; cdr3_aa: CASSLGLAAGELFF
v_call: TRBV6-1; cdr3_aa: CASIRAGLKNIQYF
v_call: TRBV5-1; cdr3_aa: CASSLGTQETQYF